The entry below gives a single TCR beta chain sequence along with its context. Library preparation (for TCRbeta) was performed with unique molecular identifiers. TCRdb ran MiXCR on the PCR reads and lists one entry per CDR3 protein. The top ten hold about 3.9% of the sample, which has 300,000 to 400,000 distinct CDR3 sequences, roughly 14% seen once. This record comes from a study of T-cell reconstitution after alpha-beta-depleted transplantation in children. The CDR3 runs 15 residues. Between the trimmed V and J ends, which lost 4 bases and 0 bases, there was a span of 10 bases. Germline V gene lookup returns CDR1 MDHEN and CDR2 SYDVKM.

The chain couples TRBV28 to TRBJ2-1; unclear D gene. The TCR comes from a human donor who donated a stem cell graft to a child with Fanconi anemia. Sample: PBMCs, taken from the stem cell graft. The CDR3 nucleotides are TGTGCCAGCAGTTGGTCCTTGAGCTCCTACAATGAGCAGTTCTTC. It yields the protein CASSWSLSSYNEQFF.